This T cell receptor (beta chain) appears in the sequencing data of a study of technical replicates of blood from a handful of donors. Germline V gene sequence: CDR1 SGHTA, CDR2 FQGTGA. CDR3 size: 15 residues. V trimming: 4 bases; J trimming: 8 bases; junction bases outside the gene matches: 10. Assay: immunoSEQ multiplex PCR; the TCRdb copy retains only in-frame clones and omits some. The table lists 90,000 or so clones, approximately 95% of them singletons. The source material was T cells isolated from PBMCs. The chain carries TRBV7-3 and TRBJ2-1; 8 bases are shared with TRBD2. The TCR was taken from a human donor in good health. DNA for the CDR3: TGTGCCAGCAGCTCGGGACTAGGGGGGTTCGATGAGCAGTTCTTC. Translation gives CASSSGLGGFDEQFF.